Listed below are T cell receptor beta chains from one sample, sequenced in a study of blood T cell repertoires in COVID-19. This table comes from immunoSEQ multiplex PCR, and its TCRdb copy is limited to in-frame clones, with some not included. This repertoire shows more than 150,000 clones, 85% to 90% found once; its top ten account for over 12%. Sample: peripheral blood. The receptors were sampled from a woman in her thirties or forties with acute or convalescent COVID-19. The conserved cysteine and the conserved F or W are not part of the CDR3 here. Not every row has a clone size; where given, it reads once, few, many or a size class.

j_call clone_size v_call cdr3_aa
TRBJ2-2 NA TRBV3-1/TRBV3-2 ASSQSGGARELF
TRBJ2-2 NA TRBV20-1 SASQGANTGELF
TRBJ1-1 NA TRBV19 ASSSQVSNTEAF
TRBJ2-3 NA TRBV2 ASSPSGRLTDTQY
TRBJ1-5 NA TRBV2 ASSLKGQGNQPQH
TRBJ1-2 NA TRBV29-1 SVGVGEGYGYT
TRBJ2-7 NA TRBV21-1 ASSSGRSYEQY
TRBJ2-3 NA TRBV9 ASSSTGQGPDTQY
TRBJ2-2 NA TRBV19 ASSTRQNTGELF
TRBJ2-7 few TRBV5-1 ASSLRAEGLAGA
TRBJ1-5 NA TRBV6-5 ASTGNSNQPQH
TRBJ2-2 NA TRBV12-5 ASGVPRVGQGARGLF
TRBJ1-4 NA TRBV7-9 ASSLEDRGRKLF